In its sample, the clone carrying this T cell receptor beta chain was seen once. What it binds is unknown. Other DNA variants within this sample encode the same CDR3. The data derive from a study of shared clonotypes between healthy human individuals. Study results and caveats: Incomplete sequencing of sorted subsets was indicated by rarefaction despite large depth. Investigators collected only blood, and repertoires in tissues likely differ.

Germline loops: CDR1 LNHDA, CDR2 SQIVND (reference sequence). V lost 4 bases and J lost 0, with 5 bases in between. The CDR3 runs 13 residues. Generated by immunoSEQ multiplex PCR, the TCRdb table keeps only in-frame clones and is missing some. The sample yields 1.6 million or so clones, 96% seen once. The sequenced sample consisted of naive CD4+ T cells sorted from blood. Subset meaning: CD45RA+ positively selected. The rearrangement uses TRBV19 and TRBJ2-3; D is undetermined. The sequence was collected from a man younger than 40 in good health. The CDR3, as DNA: TGTGCCAGTAGTAGTCTAAGCACAGATACGCAGTATTTT. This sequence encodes CASSSLSTDTQYF.